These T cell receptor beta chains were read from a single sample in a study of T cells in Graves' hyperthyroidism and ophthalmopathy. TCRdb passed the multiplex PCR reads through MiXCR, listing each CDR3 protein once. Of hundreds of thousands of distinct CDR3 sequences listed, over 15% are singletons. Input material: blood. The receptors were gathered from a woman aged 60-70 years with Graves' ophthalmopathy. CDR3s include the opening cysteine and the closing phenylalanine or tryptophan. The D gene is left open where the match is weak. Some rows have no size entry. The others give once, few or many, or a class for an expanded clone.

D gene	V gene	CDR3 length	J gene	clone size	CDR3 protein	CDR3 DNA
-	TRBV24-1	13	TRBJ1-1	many	CATSDGATTEAFF	TGTGCCACCAGTGACGGGGCGACAACTGAAGCTTTCTTT
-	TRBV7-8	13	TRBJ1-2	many	CASSFRSAYGYTF	TGTGCCAGCAGCTTCCGTTCGGCCTATGGCTACACCTTC
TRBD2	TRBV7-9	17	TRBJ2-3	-	CASSRDRLAGGPDTQYF	TGTGCCAGCAGCCGGGACCGACTAGCGGGAGGGCCAGATACGCAGTATTTT
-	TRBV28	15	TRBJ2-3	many	CASSLQRAGTDTQYF	TGTGCCAGCAGTTTGCAGCGGGCAGGCACAGATACGCAGTATTTT
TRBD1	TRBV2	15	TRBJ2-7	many	CASSGGQGVSYEQYF	TGTGCCAGCAGTGGCGGACAGGGGGTTTCCTACGAGCAGTACTTC
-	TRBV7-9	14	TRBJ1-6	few	CASSANGDNSPLHF	TGTGCCAGCAGCGCGAACGGGGACAATTCACCCCTCCACTTT
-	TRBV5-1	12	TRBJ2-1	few	CASSLEGSEQFF	TGCGCCAGCAGCTTGGAAGGGAGTGAGCAGTTCTTC
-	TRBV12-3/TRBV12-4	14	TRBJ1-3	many	CASSLGGGIRTIYF	TGTGCCAGCAGTTTAGGGGGAGGGATTCGCACCATATATTTT
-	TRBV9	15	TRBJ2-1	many	CASSVAGDSYNEQFF	TGTGCCAGCAGCGTAGCCGGGGACTCCTACAATGAGCAGTTCTTC
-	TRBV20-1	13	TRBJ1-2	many	CSARTTENYGYTF	TGCAGTGCTAGAACGACAGAAAACTATGGCTACACCTTC
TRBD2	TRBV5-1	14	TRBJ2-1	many	CASSTSGTSYEQFF	TGCGCCAGCAGCACATCCGGGACTAGCTACGAGCAGTTCTTC
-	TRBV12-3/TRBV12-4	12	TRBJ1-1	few	CASSFLRSEAFF	TGTGCCAGCAGTTTCCTCCGCAGCGAAGCTTTCTTT
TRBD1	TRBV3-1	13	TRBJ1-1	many	CASSQGRQGKTFF	TGTGCCAGCAGCCAAGGAAGACAGGGTAAGACTTTCTTT
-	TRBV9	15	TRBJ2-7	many	CASSVGLLGSYEQYF	TGTGCCAGCAGCGTAGGGCTGCTCGGGTCCTACGAGCAGTACTTC
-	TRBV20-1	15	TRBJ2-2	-	CSASLTTSNTGELFF	TGCAGTGCGAGCCTGACTACCTCGAACACCGGGGAGCTGTTTTTT
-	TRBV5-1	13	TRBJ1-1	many	CASSLGQGSEAFF	TGCGCCAGCAGCTTGGGGCAGGGAAGTGAGGCTTTCTTT
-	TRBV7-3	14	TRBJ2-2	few	CASSQGQNTGELFF	TGTGCCAGCAGTCAGGGCCAGAACACCGGGGAGCTGTTTTTT
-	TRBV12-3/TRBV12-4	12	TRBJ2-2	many	CASSLRSGELFF	TGTGCCAGCAGTTTGAGGTCCGGGGAGCTGTTTTTT
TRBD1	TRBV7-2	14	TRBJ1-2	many	CASSLMGQGHGYTF	TGTGCCAGCAGCCTCATGGGACAGGGACATGGCTACACCTTC
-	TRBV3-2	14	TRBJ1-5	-	CASIRRQGNQPQHF	TGTGCCAGCATCCGGCGGCAAGGAAATCAGCCCCAGCATTTT
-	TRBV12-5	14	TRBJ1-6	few	CASGLGRANSPLHF	TGTGCTAGTGGTTTGGGCCGGGCTAATTCACCCCTCCACTTT
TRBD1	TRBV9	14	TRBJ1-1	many	CASSAGQQNTEAFF	TGTGCCAGCAGCGCGGGACAGCAGAACACTGAAGCTTTCTTT
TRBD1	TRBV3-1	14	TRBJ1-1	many	CASSPDRVDTEAFF	TGTGCCAGCAGCCCAGACAGGGTGGACACTGAAGCTTTCTTT
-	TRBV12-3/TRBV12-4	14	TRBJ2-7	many	CASSPDVGDYEQYF	TGTGCCAGCAGCCCCGACGTTGGGGACTACGAGCAGTACTTC
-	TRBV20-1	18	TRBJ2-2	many	CSASHSTRGTANTGELFF	TGCAGTGCTAGTCACTCAACGCGGGGGACAGCGAACACCGGGGAGCTGTTTTTT
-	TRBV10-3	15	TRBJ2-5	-	CAISPNGQGGETQYF	TGTGCCATCAGTCCAAATGGACAGGGAGGGGAGACCCAGTACTTC
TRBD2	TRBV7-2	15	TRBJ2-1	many	CASSLTSGTFNEQFF	TGTGCCAGCAGCCTGACTAGCGGGACCTTTAATGAGCAGTTCTTC
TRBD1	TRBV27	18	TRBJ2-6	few	CASSLGTGGTSGANVLTF	TGTGCCAGCAGTTTAGGGACAGGGGGGACCTCTGGGGCCAACGTCCTGACTTTC